One sample yielded the 27 T cell receptor beta chains listed below, sequenced in a study of blood T cell repertoires in COVID-19. TCRdb's table, derived via immunoSEQ multiplex PCR, lists solely in-frame clones and lacks some. The table lists about 77,000 clones, approximately 80% of them singletons. Sequencing was carried out using peripheral blood. The receptors derive from a woman aged 70-85 years with acute or convalescent COVID-19.

This clone turned up a few times. The rearrangement links TRBV19 to TRBJ1-2, with TRBD1 matching 7 bases. With V trimmed by 11 bases and J by 7 bases, 10 bases remained unmatched. This CDR3 contains 12 residues. CDR1 is LNHDA, CDR2 SQIVND, per germline (reference sequence). In DNA, the CDR3 is TGTGCCGTAGGGGGCTACTCTGCTGGCTACACCTTC. Translation: CAVGGYSAGYTF.

J is TRBJ1-1 and V is TRBV2; unclear D gene. CDR3 length: 14 residues. Looked up from germline, CDR1 is SNHLY and CDR2 is FYNNEI. Trimming took off 3 bases at V and 1 base at J, with 9 bases between the two ends. As DNA, the CDR3 is TGTGCCAGCAGTGAGTTTCAGTCGAACACTGAAGCTTTCTTT. This gives the protein CASSEFQSNTEAFF.

The chain carries TRBV9 and TRBJ1-1, with D tentatively TRBD1 (5 bases). V lost 4 bases, J lost 4 bases, and 14 bases lay in between. The CDR3 consists of 14 residues. Germline V lookup: CDR1 SGDLS, CDR2 YYNGEE. In nucleotides, the CDR3 is TGTGCCAGCAGCACATGGGGCTCGGGCACTGAAGCTTTCTTT. Translated: CASSTWGSGTEAFF.

V usage is TRBV4-1 and J usage is TRBJ2-3; D is uncertain. Germline-derived CDR1 and CDR2 are MGHRA and YSYEKL. This CDR3 is built from 14 residues. V lost 0 bases to trimming and J lost 0 bases, with 4 bases between them. Here the CDR3 reads CASSQELSTDTQYF. The CDR3 DNA reads as TGCGCCAGCAGCCAAGAGTTAAGCACAGATACGCAGTATTTT.

The chain employs TRBV6-5 and TRBJ1-6, with D unclear. The CDR3 is made up of 13 amino acids. Germline V lookup: CDR1 MNHEY, CDR2 SVGAGI. The V gene lost 3 bases and the J gene lost 7 bases, with 7 bases spanning the gap. CDR3 region: CASSYSLNSPLHF. The CDR3 region has the DNA TGTGCCAGCAGTTATAGTTTGAATTCACCCCTCCACTTT.

The gene calls are TRBV27 and TRBJ1-6, with no clear D. V was shortened by 2 bases and J by 10 bases, with 9 bases between the two germline ends. CDR1 is MNHEY and CDR2 is SMNVEV in the germline V gene (reference sequence). The CDR3 totals 13 residues. CDR3 amino acids: CASSLGSSSPLHF. CDR3 coding DNA: TGTGCCAGCAGTTTAGGGAGCTCCTCACCCCTCCACTTT.

J is TRBJ1-1 and V is TRBV6-5; D remains unclear. Trimming shortened V by 2 bases and J by 1 base, and 14 bases separated the two germline ends. The germline V gene encodes CDR1 MNHEY and CDR2 SVGAGI. This CDR3 region has 16 residues. The CDR3: CASSYRRKSRNTEAFF. As DNA, the CDR3 is TGTGCCAGCAGTTACCGACGCAAATCTAGGAACACTGAAGCTTTCTTT.

As regards this clone: One end of the junction does not line up with germline, which may come from a read error. V is TRBV10-3 and J is TRBJ2-7; possible D gene TRBD1, 6 bases. Germline CDR1 reads ENHRY; CDR2 reads SYGVKD. The CDR3 loop spans 13 amino acids. In DNA, the CDR3 is TGTGCCATCAGTGAACAGGGCTCCCACGAGCAGTACTTC. Its translation: CAISEQGSHEQYF.

About this clone itself: The sample has other DNA sequences that encode this CDR3 too. The chain is built from TRBV6-5 and TRBJ2-1; no clear D. Between the trimmed V and J ends, which lost 0 bases and 4 bases, there was a span of 7 bases. The CDR3 spans 14 residues. Germline CDR1 MNHEY, CDR2 SVGAGI. As DNA, the CDR3 is TGTGCCAGCAGTTACTCTGACTTGTACAATGAGCAGTTCTTC. It yields the protein CASSYSDLYNEQFF.

The V gene is TRBV5-4, the J gene TRBJ1-1, with D perhaps TRBD1 (6 bases). This CDR3 is built from 15 residues. Germline CDR1 is SGHNT and CDR2 is YYREEE (reference sequence). Trimming took off 2 bases at V and 6 bases at J, with 17 bases between the two ends. The CDR3 DNA follows: TGTGCCAGCAGCTTAGACGGGGACATTCTCGCTGAAGCTTTCTTT. Encoded protein: CASSLDGDILAEAFF. The variable domain in full, with the rest retrieved from reference TRBV5-4 and TRBJ1-1, is ETGVTQSPTHLIKTRGQQVTLRCSSQSGHNTVSWYQQALGQGPQFIFQYYREEENGRGNFPPRFSGLQFPNYSSELNVNALELDDSALYLCASSLDGDILAEAFFGQGTRLTVV.

The gene calls are TRBV5-1 and TRBJ2-1, with 11 bases identical to TRBD2. Trimming cost V 1 base and J 5 bases; bases outside gene matches: 8. The CDR3 consists of 17 residues. CDR1 is SGHRS, CDR2 YFSETQ, per germline. In DNA, the CDR3 is TGCGCCAGCAGCTTGTTACTAGCGGGGGTCATAGACAATGAGCAGTTCTTC. Residues: CASSLLLAGVIDNEQFF.

The chain employs TRBV5-4 and TRBJ2-3; maybe TRBD2 (6 bases). V lost 4 bases and J 2 bases, leaving 8 bases between the germline ends. The CDR3 has 13 residues. The germline gives CDR1 SGHNT, CDR2 YYREEE (reference sequence). The CDR3 here is CASSERATDTQYF. The CDR3 DNA is TGTGCCAGCAGCGAGCGGGCCACAGATACGCAGTATTTT.

In DNA form, the CDR3 reads TGTGCCAGTAGTATCTGGGACAGCGTCAATCAGCCCCAGCATTTT. It specifies CASSIWDSVNQPQHF. This rearrangement joins TRBV19 to TRBJ1-5, with 7 bases lining up with TRBD1. The germline V gene has CDR1 LNHDA and CDR2 SQIVND (reference sequence). The CDR3 extends over 15 amino acids. J lost 3 bases, V lost 3 bases, and 5 bases had no gene match.

The chain links TRBV5-4 to TRBJ1-5, with D possibly being TRBD1 (6 bases). The germline CDR1 and CDR2 sequences are SGHNT and YYREEE (reference sequence). The CDR3 length is 15 residues. V was cut by 4 bases and J by 2 bases, with 13 bases left in between. The CDR3 bases are TGTGCCAGCAGCAATCAGGGGAGGGGCAATCAGCCCCAGCATTTT. Its translation is CASSNQGRGNQPQHF.

The genes are TRBV19 and TRBJ1-6, with D perhaps TRBD1 (6 bases). This CDR3 is 15 amino acids long. Trimming took 7 bases from V and 10 from J, leaving 20 bases between them. The germline gives CDR1 LNHDA, CDR2 SQIVND (reference sequence). CDR3 region: CASNRDTTDGSPLHF. In DNA, the CDR3 is TGTGCCAGTAATCGGGACACAACAGACGGGTCACCCCTCCACTTT. The full variable domain, its missing parts supplied by reference TRBV19 and TRBJ1-6, is DGGITQSPKYLFRKEGQNVTLSCEQNLNHDAMYWYRQDPGQGLRLIYYSQIVNDFQKGDIAEGYSVSREKKESFPLTVTSAQKNPTAFYLCASNRDTTDGSPLHFGNGTRLTVT.

The rearrangement joins TRBV5-1 to TRBJ2-7; 8 nucleotides line up with TRBD1. Germline CDR1 SGHRS, CDR2 YFSETQ. CDR3 length: 14 amino acids. The J segment lost 3 bases and the V segment lost 4 bases, leaving 6 bases of the junction unmatched. CDR3 in DNA: TGCGCCAGCAGCGGGGGGACAGGATTCTACGAGCAGTACTTC. Amino acid sequence: CASSGGTGFYEQYF.

This clone was picked up one time. The V and J genes are TRBV10-3 and TRBJ1-1; TRBD1 aligns across 7 bases. Germline CDR1 ENHRY, CDR2 SYGVKD. This CDR3 has 15 residues. V shed 0 bases and J 1 base; nucleotides not matched to a gene: 2. CDR3 nucleotide sequence: TGTGCCATCAGTGAGTCGCCAGGGGGGAACACTGAAGCTTTCTTT. It codes for CAISESPGGNTEAFF.

The chain recombines TRBV9 with TRBJ2-5, with a tentative D call TRBD2 (7 bases). The V gene lost 0 bases and the J gene lost 2 bases, with 11 bases spanning the gap. Germline CDR1 reads SGDLS; CDR2 reads YYNGEE. This CDR3 is 15 amino acids long. DNA of the CDR3: TGTGCCAGCAGCGTAGGCGGGGGCCCACAAGAGACCCAGTACTTC. Its translation is CASSVGGGPQETQYF.

Regarding this clone: The same CDR3 is also encoded by other DNA sequences in this sample. The rearrangement links TRBV6-5 to TRBJ2-7; D is possibly TRBD1 (5 bases). Between the trimmed V and J ends, which lost 0 bases and 4 bases, there was a span of 10 bases. Per germline, CDR1 MNHEY and CDR2 SVGAGI. The CDR3 is 14 amino acids. The CDR3 protein is CASSYSQGSYEQYF. CDR3 bases: TGTGCCAGCAGTTACTCGCAGGGATCGTACGAGCAGTACTTC.

V gene TRBV7-9 combines with J gene TRBJ2-1, with D perhaps TRBD2 (6 bases). Germline V gene lookup returns CDR1 SEHNR and CDR2 FQNEAQ (reference sequence). Trimming removed 5 bases from V and 8 bases from J, with 19 bases in between. This CDR3 has 15 residues. The CDR3 bases are TGTGCCAGCAGCGTAGACGGGGGTTCTTTAGATGAGCAGTTCTTC. Amino acids: CASSVDGGSLDEQFF.

The J gene is TRBJ1-2, the V gene TRBV9; possibly TRBD1 for D (6 bases). Germline V CDR1 and CDR2: SGDLS, YYNGEE. The CDR3 length is 15 residues. Trimming took 4 bases from V and 8 from J, leaving 21 bases between them. The DNA for the CDR3 is TGTGCCAGCAGCTCGACAAACAGGGAGGGCGACGGCTACACCTTC. Translated, it gives CASSSTNREGDGYTF.

Written as DNA, the CDR3 is TGCAGCGTTGTAACCATGAGGGAAGAGACCCAGTACTTC. This encodes CSVVTMREETQYF. The chain recombines TRBV29-1 with TRBJ2-5; weak D call: TRBD2 (5 bases). The CDR3 is 13 amino acids. CDR1 and CDR2 (germline): SQVTM, ANQGSEA. Trimming cost V 4 bases and J 3 bases, with 12 bases left between them.

CDR3 DNA: TGTGCCAGCAGCTCAATCGGGGAGGCAGATACGCAGTATTTT. Its protein is CASSSIGEADTQYF. J is TRBJ2-3 and V is TRBV11-2; D possibly corresponds to TRBD2 (6 bases). The CDR3 contains 14 residues. From germline, CDR1 is SGHAT and CDR2 FQNNGV. V was pared by 4 bases and J by 4 bases, with 12 bases between.

The rearrangement uses TRBV7-2 and TRBJ2-7; 11 bases align to TRBD2. V trimming: 5 bases; J trimming: 4 bases; junction bases outside the gene matches: 7. Germline CDR1 and CDR2: SGHTA and FQGNSA. The CDR3 is made up of 15 amino acids. The CDR3 DNA follows: TGTGCCAGCAGCCTAAGACTAGCGGGGTGGTACGAGCAGTACTTC. It encodes CASSLRLAGWYEQYF.

This chain connects TRBV9 to TRBJ1-6, with a possible D match to TRBD1 (6 bases). Germline V CDR1 and CDR2: SGDLS, YYNGEE. This CDR3 comprises 15 residues. With 3 bases removed from V and 1 base from J, the gap between germline ends came to 8 bases. In DNA form, the CDR3 reads TGTGCCAGCAGCGCACAGGGTTCCTATAATTCACCCCTCCACTTT. Its translation: CASSAQGSYNSPLHF.

The genes are TRBV7-3 and TRBJ2-3, with 10 bases aligning to TRBD2. The CDR3 is 14 residues long. V lost 4 bases to trimming and J lost 3 bases; unmatched junction nucleotides: 1. Germline values: CDR1 SGHTA, CDR2 FQGTGA. CDR3 loop: CASSSSGGTDTQYF. The CDR3, as DNA: TGTGCCAGCAGCTCTAGCGGGGGAACAGATACGCAGTATTTT.

The rearrangement links TRBV5-1 to TRBJ1-2; D might be TRBD1 (5 bases). This CDR3 is built from 13 residues. The ends were cut back, 5 bases at V and 4 bases at J, with 12 bases in the middle. Looked up from germline, CDR1 is SGHRS and CDR2 is YFSETQ. The CDR3 DNA reads as TGCGCCAGCAGTTCGGGGGAAGGCTATGGCTACACCTTC. This gives the protein CASSSGEGYGYTF.